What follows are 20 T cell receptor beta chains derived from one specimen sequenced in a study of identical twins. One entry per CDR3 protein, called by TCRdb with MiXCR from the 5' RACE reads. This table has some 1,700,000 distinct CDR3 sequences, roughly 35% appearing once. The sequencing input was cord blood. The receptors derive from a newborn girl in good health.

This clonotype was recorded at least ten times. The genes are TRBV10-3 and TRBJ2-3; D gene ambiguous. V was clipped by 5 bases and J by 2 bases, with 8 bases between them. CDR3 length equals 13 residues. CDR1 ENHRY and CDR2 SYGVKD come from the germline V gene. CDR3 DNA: TGTGCCATCAGTCAGCTACCCACAGATACGCAGTATTTT. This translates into CAISQLPTDTQYF.

The CDR3 spells CASSQRDSLYEQYF. CDR3 coding DNA: TGCGCCAGCAGCCAGCGGGACAGCCTCTACGAGCAGTACTTC. The chain couples TRBV10-1 to TRBJ2-7; either TRBD1 or TRBD2 may fit D (7 bases each). Germline V gives CDR1 WNHNN, CDR2 SYGVQD (reference sequence). V lost 6 bases and J lost 3, with 15 bases in between. This CDR3 is 14 amino acids long.

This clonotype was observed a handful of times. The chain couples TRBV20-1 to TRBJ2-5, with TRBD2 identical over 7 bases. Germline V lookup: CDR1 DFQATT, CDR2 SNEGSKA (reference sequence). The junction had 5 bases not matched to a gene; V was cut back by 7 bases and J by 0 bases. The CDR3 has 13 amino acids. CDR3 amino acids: CSGRLADQETQYF. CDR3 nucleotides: TGCAGTGGTCGCCTAGCGGACCAAGAGACCCAGTACTTC.

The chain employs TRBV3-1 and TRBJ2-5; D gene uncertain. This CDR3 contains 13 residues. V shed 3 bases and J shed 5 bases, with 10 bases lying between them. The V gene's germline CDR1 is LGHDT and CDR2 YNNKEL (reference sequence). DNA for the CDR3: TGTGCCAGCAGCCATTGGGCATTTGAGACCCAGTACTTC. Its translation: CASSHWAFETQYF.

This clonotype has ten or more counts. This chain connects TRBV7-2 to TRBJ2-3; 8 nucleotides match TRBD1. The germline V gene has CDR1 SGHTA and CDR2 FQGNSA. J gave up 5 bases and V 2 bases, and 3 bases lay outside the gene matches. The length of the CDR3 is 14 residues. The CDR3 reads CASSLQGAGDTQYF. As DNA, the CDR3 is TGTGCCAGCAGCTTACAGGGGGCGGGAGATACGCAGTATTTT.

The CDR3 is CSAPKRPGPFVEQYF. The DNA of the CDR3 is TGCAGTGCCCCAAAACGTCCGGGACCCTTCGTAGAGCAGTACTTC. V is TRBV20-1 and J is TRBJ2-7; either TRBD1 or TRBD2 may fit D (5 bases each). Between the trimmed V and J ends, which lost 6 bases and 7 bases, there was a span of 25 bases. Germline V gene sequence: CDR1 DFQATT, CDR2 SNEGSKA (reference sequence). CDR3 length equals 15 residues.

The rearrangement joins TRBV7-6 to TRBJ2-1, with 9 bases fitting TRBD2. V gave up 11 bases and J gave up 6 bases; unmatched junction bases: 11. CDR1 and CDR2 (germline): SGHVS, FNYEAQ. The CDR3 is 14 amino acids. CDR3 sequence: CASQWAGGPNEQFF. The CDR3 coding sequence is TGTGCCTCCCAATGGGCGGGGGGGCCCAATGAGCAGTTCTTC.

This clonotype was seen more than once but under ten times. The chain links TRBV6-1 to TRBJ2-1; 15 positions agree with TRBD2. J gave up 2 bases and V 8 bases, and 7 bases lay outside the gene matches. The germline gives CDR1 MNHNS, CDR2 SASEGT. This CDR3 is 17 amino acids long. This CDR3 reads CASVLGLAGGPYNEQFF. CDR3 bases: TGTGCCAGCGTCCTAGGACTAGCGGGGGGGCCCTACAATGAGCAGTTCTTC.

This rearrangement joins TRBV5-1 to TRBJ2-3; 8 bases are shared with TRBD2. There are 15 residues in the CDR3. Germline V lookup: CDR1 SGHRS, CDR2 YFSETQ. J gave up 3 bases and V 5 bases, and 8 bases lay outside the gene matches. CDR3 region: CASRKGTSLTDTQYF. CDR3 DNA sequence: TGCGCCAGCAGGAAGGGGACTAGTTTGACAGATACGCAGTATTTT.

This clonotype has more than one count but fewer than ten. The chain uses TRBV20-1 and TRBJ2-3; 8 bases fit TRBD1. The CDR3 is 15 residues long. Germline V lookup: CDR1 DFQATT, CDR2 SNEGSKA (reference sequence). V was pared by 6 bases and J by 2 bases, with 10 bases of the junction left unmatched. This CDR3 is CSAPDRVWVTDTQYF. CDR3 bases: TGCAGTGCCCCGGACAGGGTTTGGGTCACAGATACGCAGTATTTT.

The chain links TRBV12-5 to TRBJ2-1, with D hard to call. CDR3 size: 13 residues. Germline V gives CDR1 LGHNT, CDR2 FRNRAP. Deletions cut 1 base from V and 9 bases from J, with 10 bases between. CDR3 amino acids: CASGLGLSPEQFF. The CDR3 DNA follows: TGTGCTAGTGGTTTGGGCCTATCGCCTGAGCAGTTCTTC. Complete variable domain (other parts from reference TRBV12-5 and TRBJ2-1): DARVTQTPRHKVTEMGQEVTMRCQPILGHNTVFWYRQTMMQGLELLAYFRNRAPLDDSGMPKDRFSAEMPDATLATLKIQPSEPRDSAVYFCASGLGLSPEQFFGPGTRLTVL.

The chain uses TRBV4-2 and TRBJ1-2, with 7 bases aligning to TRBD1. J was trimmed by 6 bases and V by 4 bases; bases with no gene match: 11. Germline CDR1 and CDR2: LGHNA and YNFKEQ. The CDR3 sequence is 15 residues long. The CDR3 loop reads CASSPRGGSSDGYTF. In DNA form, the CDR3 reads TGTGCCAGCAGCCCCAGGGGGGGATCATCTGATGGCTACACCTTC.

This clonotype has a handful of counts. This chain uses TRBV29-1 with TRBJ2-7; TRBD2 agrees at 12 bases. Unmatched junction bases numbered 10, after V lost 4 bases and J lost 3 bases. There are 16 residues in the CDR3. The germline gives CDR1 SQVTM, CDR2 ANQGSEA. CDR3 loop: CSVGQGRLAGVYEQYF. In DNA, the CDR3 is TGCAGCGTTGGTCAGGGCAGACTAGCGGGAGTCTACGAGCAGTACTTC.

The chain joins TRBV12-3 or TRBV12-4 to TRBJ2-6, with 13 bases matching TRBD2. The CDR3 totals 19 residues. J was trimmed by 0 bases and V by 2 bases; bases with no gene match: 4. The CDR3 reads CASSLRLAGGLSGANVLTF. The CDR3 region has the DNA TGTGCCAGCAGTTTACGACTAGCGGGGGGCCTCTCTGGGGCCAACGTCCTGACTTTC.

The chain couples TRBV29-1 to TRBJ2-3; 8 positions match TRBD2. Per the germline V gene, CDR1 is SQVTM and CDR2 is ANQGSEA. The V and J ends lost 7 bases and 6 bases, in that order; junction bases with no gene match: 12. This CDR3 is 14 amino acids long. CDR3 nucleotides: TGCAGCGCTAAGGGACTAGTGTTTTTCGATACGCAGTATTTT. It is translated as CSAKGLVFFDTQYF.

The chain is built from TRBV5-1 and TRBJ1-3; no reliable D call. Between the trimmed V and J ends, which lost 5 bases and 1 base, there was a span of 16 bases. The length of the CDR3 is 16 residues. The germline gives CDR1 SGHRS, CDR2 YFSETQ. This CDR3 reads CASRPGPVSSGNTIYF. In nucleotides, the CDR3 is TGCGCCAGCAGGCCGGGCCCTGTCTCGTCTGGAAACACCATATATTTT.

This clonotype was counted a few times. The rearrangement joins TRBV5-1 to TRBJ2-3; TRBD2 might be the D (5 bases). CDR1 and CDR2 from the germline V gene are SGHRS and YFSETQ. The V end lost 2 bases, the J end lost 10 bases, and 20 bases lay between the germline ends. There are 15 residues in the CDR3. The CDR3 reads CASSFPGLFRIAQYF. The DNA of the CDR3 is TGCGCCAGCAGCTTCCCTGGACTCTTTCGGATCGCGCAGTATTTT.

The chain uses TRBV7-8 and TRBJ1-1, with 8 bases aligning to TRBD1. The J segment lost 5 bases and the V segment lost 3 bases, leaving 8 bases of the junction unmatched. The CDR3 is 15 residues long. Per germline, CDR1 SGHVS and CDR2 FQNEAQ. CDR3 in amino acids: CASSFGQGGGTEAFF. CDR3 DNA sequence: TGTGCCAGCAGCTTCGGACAGGGAGGTGGGACTGAAGCTTTCTTT.

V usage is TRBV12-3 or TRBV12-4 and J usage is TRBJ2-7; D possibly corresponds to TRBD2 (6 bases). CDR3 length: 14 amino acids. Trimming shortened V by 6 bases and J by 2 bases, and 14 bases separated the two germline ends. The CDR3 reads CASSPQEGTYEQYF. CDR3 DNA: TGTGCCAGCAGCCCTCAGGAGGGTACCTACGAGCAGTACTTC.

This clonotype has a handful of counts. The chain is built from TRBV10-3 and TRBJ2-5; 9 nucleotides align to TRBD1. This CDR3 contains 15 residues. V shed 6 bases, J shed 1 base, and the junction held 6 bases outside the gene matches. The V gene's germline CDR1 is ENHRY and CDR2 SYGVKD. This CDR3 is CAISGGQGSQETQYF. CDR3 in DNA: TGTGCCATCAGCGGTGGACAGGGGAGCCAAGAGACCCAGTACTTC.